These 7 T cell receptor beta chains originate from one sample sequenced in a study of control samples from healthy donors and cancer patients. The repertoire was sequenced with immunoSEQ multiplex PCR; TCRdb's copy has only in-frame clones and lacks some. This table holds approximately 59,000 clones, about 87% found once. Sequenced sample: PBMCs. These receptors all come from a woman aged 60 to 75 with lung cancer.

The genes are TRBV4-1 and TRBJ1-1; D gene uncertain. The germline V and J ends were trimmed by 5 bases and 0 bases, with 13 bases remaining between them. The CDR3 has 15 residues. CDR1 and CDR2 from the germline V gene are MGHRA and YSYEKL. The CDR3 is CASSNDFGLNTEAFF. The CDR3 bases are TGCGCCAGCAGCAACGATTTCGGCCTGAACACTGAAGCTTTCTTT.

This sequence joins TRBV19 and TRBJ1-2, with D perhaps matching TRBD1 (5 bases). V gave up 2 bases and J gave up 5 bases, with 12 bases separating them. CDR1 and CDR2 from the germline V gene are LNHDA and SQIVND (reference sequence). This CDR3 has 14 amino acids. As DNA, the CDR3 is TGTGCCAGTAGTATATGGCCGGGGGTATATGGCTACACCTTC. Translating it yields CASSIWPGVYGYTF.

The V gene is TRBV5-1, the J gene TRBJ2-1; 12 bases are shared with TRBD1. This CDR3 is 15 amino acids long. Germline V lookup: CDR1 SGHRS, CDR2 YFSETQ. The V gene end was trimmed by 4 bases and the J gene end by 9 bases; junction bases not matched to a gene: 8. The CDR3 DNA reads TGCGCCAGCAGCGCCCGGGACAGGGGGCAGGGTGAGCAGTTCTTC. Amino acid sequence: CASSARDRGQGEQFF.

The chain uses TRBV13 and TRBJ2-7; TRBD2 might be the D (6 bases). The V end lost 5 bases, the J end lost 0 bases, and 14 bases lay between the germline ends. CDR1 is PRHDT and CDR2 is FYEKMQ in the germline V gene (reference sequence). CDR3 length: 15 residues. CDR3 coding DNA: TGTGCCAGCAGCCTCAGGAGCGGGCGCTCCTACGAGCAGTACTTC. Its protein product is CASSLRSGRSYEQYF.

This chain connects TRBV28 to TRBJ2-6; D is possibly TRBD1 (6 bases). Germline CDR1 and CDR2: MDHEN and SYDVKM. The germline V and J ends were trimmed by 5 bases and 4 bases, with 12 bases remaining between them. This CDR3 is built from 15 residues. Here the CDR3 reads CASSRTGIGANVLTF. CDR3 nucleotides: TGTGCCAGCAGTCGTACAGGGATCGGGGCCAACGTCCTGACTTTC.

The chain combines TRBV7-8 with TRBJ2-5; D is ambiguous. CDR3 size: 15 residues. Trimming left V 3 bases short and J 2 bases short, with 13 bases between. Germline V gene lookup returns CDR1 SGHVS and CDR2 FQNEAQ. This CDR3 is CASSLIAPPQETQYF. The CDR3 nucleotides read TGTGCCAGCAGCTTGATCGCGCCCCCACAAGAGACCCAGTACTTC.

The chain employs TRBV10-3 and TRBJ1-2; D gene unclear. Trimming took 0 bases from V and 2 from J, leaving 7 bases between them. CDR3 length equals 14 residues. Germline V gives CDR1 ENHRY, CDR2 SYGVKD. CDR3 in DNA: TGTGCCATCAGTGAGTCTCGGCGGAACTATGGCTACACCTTC. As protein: CAISESRRNYGYTF.